Below, one T cell receptor (beta chain) is given with its context. The specificity of this receptor is unknown. Base quality data are lacking; no much larger clone is found one base away. These data belong to a study of response to subunit inactivated influenza vaccine (dated by TCRdb to 2017 to 2018). For the wider study: To follow how T cells responded to a trivalent subunit inactivated influenza vaccine, the researchers relied on deep quantitative profiling of the T cell receptor repertoire.

CDR3 length: 14 amino acids, cysteine to phenylalanine. Here the CDR3 DNA is all that survives: 42 bases in frame from base 1. CDR1 SQVTM and CDR2 ANQGSEA are derived from the germline V gene. At the junction V is shortened by 4 bases and J by 1 base, with 13 bases in between. Libraries were built with RT-PCR. Reads for this sample came from an Illumina HiSeq 2500. Through fastp at Q25 and MiXCR, TCRdb rebuilt clones from the public reads, retaining in-frame beta chains. For every CDR3 protein sequence, its rows merge into one entry that carries the most common genes and DNA. This sample lists about 570,000 distinct CDR3 sequences; around 11% were detected once. Approximately 10% of the sample belongs to the ten largest clones. Broader findings and caveats from the paper: The authors suggested that each seasonal influenza vaccination may recruit only a limited number of new T cells.

This sample was also put to use in a study of T cells expressing NK-cell markers. As described in the second report: 5'RACE template switching, by which a universal primer site and unique molecular identifiers were added, was used to make TCR beta cDNA libraries. Fewer than ten donors provided sorted CD3+CD56+NKG2C+, CD3+CD56+NKG2C- and CD3+CD56-NKG2C+ T-cell subsets, whose TCR beta-chain repertoires were profiled. Seven of the eight sequenced donors were HCMV-seropositive and one was HCMV-seronegative. To restrict sorting to alphabetaTCR-expressing T cells, an anti-gammadeltaTCR antibody was added in several experiments. In a handful of donors, the dominant CD3+CD56+NKG2C+ clonotypes ranked among the top 10 CD8+ clonotypes, making up roughly 1.0-8% of CD8+ T cells. Those dominant clonotypes were again the most abundant among CD3+CD56-NKG2C+ cells in a few donors, at about 28.3-65%. It remained unclear whether the expanded NKG2C-expressing T cell clones were specific for HCMV antigens. The eight sequenced donors were randomly selected healthy volunteers, three men and five women. A commercial ELISA kit detecting HCMV-specific IgG in serum was used to determine HCMV serostatus. Peripheral blood mononuclear cells were isolated from blood by Ficoll density gradient centrifugation. Bulk peripheral blood T-cell repertoires were additionally sequenced from unsorted PBMC for roughly six donors. Priming for cDNA synthesis came from the TCR beta constant segment, and two successive PCR amplification steps followed. Libraries were sequenced as 2 x 150 bp reads on Illumina HiSeq 2000/2500, MiSeq or NextSeq. MIGEC was used to demultiplex reads and group reads by UMI, and MiTCR was used to assemble and quantify clonotypes. To exclude erroneous sequences, any TCR cDNA sequence not supported by at least two reads was discarded. The tcR package was used for downstream repertoire analysis, and clonotypes were matched across fractions by CDR3 nucleotide sequence plus V segment. Antigen specificity was annotated against VDJdb with VDJmatch, allowing one amino acid substitution in CDR3.

Sequencing was performed on PBMCs from blood, taken on the day of vaccination. Rearrangement joined TRBV29-1 to TRBJ2-5; possibly the D gene is TRBD2, per 6 matching bases. This receptor was obtained from a man aged 50-59 years who received an inactivated influenza vaccine. Donor details come from another sample of the same person, matched by shared clones. The DNA is TGCAGCGTTGTGGGGGGACGGCGCCAAGAGACCCAGTACTTC. This codes for CSVVGGRRQETQYF.